This T cell receptor (beta chain) was sequenced during a study of T cells in Graves' hyperthyroidism and ophthalmopathy (dated by TCRdb to about 2019). Background on the whole study: Peripheral blood was collected at initial diagnosis, before any treatment. Prospective prediction of ophthalmopathy was tested in an independent validation cohort consisting of some 18 hyperthyroidism patients and 15 to 17 patients who later progressed to ophthalmopathy. A discovery cohort of 95 to 100 patients, 43 with Graves' ophthalmopathy and about 58 with stable Graves' hyperthyroidism, was used to find distinguishing TCR V-J signatures. The study also compared thyroid tissue and blood T-cell repertoires from 6 or 7 Graves' hyperthyroidism patients. After blood sampling, hyperthyroidism patients were treated with methimazole at a starting dose of 30 mg daily, and ophthalmopathy patients were treated with high-dose intravenous methylprednisolone. For training and testing, the roughly 93 patients in the discovery cohort were randomly divided in a 7:3 ratio. The paper describes TCR Vbeta CDR3 sequencing of 120 to 150 peripheral blood samples, made up of around 41 ophthalmopathy patients, 70 to 75 hyperthyroidism patients and 17 progressor patients. Points the paper makes about the study in general: During validation, the model predicted progression to ophthalmopathy a median of approximately 6.5 months ahead of onset, with almost 71% sensitivity and around 72% specificity. Sample size was not statistically predetermined, and blinding of investigators to group allocation was not performed. Most expanded thyroid clonotypes (frequency above 0.001) were also detected in blood, a finding suggesting that blood repertoires may reflect thyroid immune responses. A 13 V-J signature model separated ophthalmopathy from stable hyperthyroidism, with 87.88% sensitivity and 81% to 82% specificity in cross-validation and 80%/75% in testing.

Turning to this clonotype: The antigen it binds to is not known. No base qualities exist here, and no much larger clone lies one base off it.

Amplification of TCR beta CDR3 regions was carried out from RNA transcripts. The first round of RT-PCR for the TCR CDR3 was performed with the HTBI primer set and the Qiagen OneStep RT-PCR kit. The libraries were constructed in a second round of multiplex PCR and then size-selected and purified. Libraries were sequenced paired-end with 100 bp reads on an Illumina HiSeq2000. In the original analysis: Raw data were processed with SOAPnuke, discarding reads with adapters, uncalled bases, mean Phred below 15, or no exact constant-primer or identifier match. COPE v1.2.5 was used to merge the high-quality paired reads, and each unique nucleotide sequence was defined as a clonotype. Clonotypes were aligned to IMGT TRBV, TRBD and TRBJ reference segments using MiTCR v1.1. Only V-J combinations with frequency above 0.0001, covering 99.2% of repertoires, were analysed. The TCS score was defined as the ratio of F50 (clonal expansion) to E x V (chaos), calculated using BLOSUM62-based TCRdist between CDR3 peptides within each V-J. Welch's t-statistics and random forest reduced around 510 V-J features to 10 to 15, which were used in a naive Bayes classifier (R e1071). TCRdb applied fastp at Q25 and MiXCR to the public reads, then kept only in-frame beta chains. Duplicate CDR3 protein sequences are folded into a single record with the most common DNA and genes. It is TCRdb's table, rather than the study itself, that gives the V and J calls and clone size. In all, the sample holds some 580,000 distinct CDR3 sequences, and about 16% of those were seen once. The ten most abundant clones make up around 3.5% of the sample.

Moderately to severely active disease, a Clinical Activity Score of at least 3, a NOSPECS grade of at least 4, and a duration under 3 months were present in ophthalmopathy patients. Patients with uncontrolled infections, other autoimmune diseases, pregnancy or lactation were excluded. Diagnoses relied on clinical symptoms, serum thyroxine and TRAb, thyroid ultrasound and orbital computed tomography. PBMCs were isolated from approximately 10 ml of fresh peripheral blood by Ficoll-Paque density gradient centrifugation. Total RNA was extracted using Trizol reagent, and RNA quality was assessed on an Agilent 2100 Bioanalyzer. The sample consisted of blood. This sequence originates from a woman in her forties with Graves' ophthalmopathy.

The DNA sequence reads TGTGCCAGCAGCCAAGATTTGATCCAAGAGACCCAGTACTTC. It encodes CASSQDLIQETQYF. Recombination linked TRBV14 to TRBJ2-5; the D gene identity is not certain. The CDR3 runs 14 residues from the cysteine to the phenylalanine. CDR3 DNA only is kept here, 42 bases in frame from base 1. For CDR1 and CDR2, the germline V gene lists SGHDN and FVKESK. Trimming takes 0 bases from V and 1 base from J, and the germline ends sit 6 bases apart.